This section outlines one T cell receptor beta chain sequence together with its context. It lacks a known antigen. Per-base quality was not reported, and no clone a single base away is much larger than it. The sample originates from a study of T cell responses to AZD1222 COVID-19 vaccine (dated by TCRdb to the early 2020s). For the wider study: AZD1222 recipients whose second dose came at about 4 weeks and those whose second dose came at about 12 weeks were combined into one group, since spike-specific TCR depth and breadth did not differ between the two schedules. A total of over 230 trial participants underwent TCR sequencing, of whom about 200 had received two doses of AZD1222 and about 25 had received two doses of the MenACWY control vaccine. Trial participants were enrolled by age into 18-55, 56-69 and 70-plus year subgroups, with roughly 160, 29 and 62 TCR-sequenced participants respectively.

Study-level results and caveats: Conclusions about previously exposed vaccinees are limited because only six or seven AZD1222 recipients were SARS-CoV-2 seropositive at baseline. Participants were mostly white British and included more females than males, and it was suggested by the authors that clonal diversity may have been underestimated. Epitopes outside the regions mutated in the B.1.351 and B.1.1.7 variants were reportedly recognized by nearly half of the unique spike-specific TCRs. Because no samples from the day 14 peak response were available, repertoires could be characterized only after the peak T cell response. The 56-69-year group was small, and its depth increase did not reach significance, likely because of low power. After two AZD1222 doses, spike-specific TCR breadth and depth were significantly higher than at day 0 and than in MenACWY recipients. Vaccine-associated CD4 TCRs spanned the whole spike protein, with dominant responses in regions 160-218 and 743-854.

The CDR3 regions of human TCRbeta chains were analyzed by immunosequencing. The paper's processing steps were these. TCRs in the repertoires were compared against a reference library of SARS-CoV-2-specific TCRs that had been generated with the MIRA antigen-specificity platform. Breadth was defined as the fraction of unique TCRs that were SARS-CoV-2-associated. Depth was defined as the fraction of total T cells that were SARS-CoV-2-associated. Using the MIRA data, each spike-specific TCR was assigned both to the spike region to which the TCR was reactive and to a CD4 or CD8 class. Log10-transformed breadth and depth values were compared by one-way ANOVA with Sidak's multiple comparisons tests. The immuneACCESS repertoire file appears here via TCRdb, limited to in-frame rearrangements. These files lack a portion of the clones; in checked studies, under half of the deficit traces to unresolved V genes, and the cause of the others is not known. V and J calls plus clone size are reproduced from that table; the DNA served to infer D and trimming. The sample data list 150,000 to 200,000 clones, and about nine tenths of these were observed just once. Roughly 0.99% of the sample goes to the ten largest clones.

Sample time point, as interpreted from the label and publication: baseline before first vaccination. Vaccinee samples came from UK trials COV001 and COV002, including a single-blind randomized controlled phase 2/3 trial of AZD1222 (ChAdOx1 nCoV-19) in healthy adults. Trial participant PBMC samples were collected at day 0 and day 28 after the second dose for TCRbeta chain sequencing. V and J lose 1 base and 4 bases, and a span of 14 bases separates them. Sequences SGHAT (CDR1) and FQDESV (CDR2) are obtained from the germline V gene (reference sequence). From the cysteine through the phenylalanine, the CDR3 covers 16 amino acids. Only the CDR3 part of the read is kept: 48 bases, read in frame from the first base.

The specimen was peripheral blood, collected on day 0 of AZD1222 vaccination. This clonotype originated in an adult in good health. Recombination joined TRBV11-1 with TRBJ1-3; the D gene is unclear. The CDR3 sequence is CASSLDRFLGGNTIYF. The base sequence is TGTGCCAGCAGCTTAGACCGGTTCCTCGGAGGAAACACCATATATTTT.